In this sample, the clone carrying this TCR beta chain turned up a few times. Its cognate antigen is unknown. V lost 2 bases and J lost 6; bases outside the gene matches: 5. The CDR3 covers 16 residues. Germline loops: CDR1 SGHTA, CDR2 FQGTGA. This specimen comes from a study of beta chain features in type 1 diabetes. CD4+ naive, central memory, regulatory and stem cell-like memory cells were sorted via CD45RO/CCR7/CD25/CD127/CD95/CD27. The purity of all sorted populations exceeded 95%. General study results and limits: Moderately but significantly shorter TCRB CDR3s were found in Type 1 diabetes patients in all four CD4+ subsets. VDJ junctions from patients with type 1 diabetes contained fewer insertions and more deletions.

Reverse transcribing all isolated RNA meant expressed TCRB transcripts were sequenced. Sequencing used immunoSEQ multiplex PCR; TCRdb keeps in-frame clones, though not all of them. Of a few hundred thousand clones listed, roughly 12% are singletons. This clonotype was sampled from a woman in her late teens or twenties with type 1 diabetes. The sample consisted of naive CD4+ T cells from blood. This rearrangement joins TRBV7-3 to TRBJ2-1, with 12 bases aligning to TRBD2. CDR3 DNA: TGTGCCAGCAGCTTACGGCTAGCGGGAGGGCCCAATGAGCAGTTCTTC. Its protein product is CASSLRLAGGPNEQFF.